This TCR beta chain stems from a study of early T cells in non-severe SARS-CoV-2 infection. TCRdb passed the 5' RACE reads through MiXCR, listing each CDR3 protein once. The data show about 80,000 distinct CDR3 sequences, 9.5% to 13% seen once. V was trimmed by 1 base and J by 5 bases, leaving 13 bases between them. CDR3 length: 14 amino acids. Germline CDR1 SQVTM, CDR2 ANQGSEA. This clonotype was counted many times. This receptor was taken from an adult who was a healthcare worker with PCR-confirmed SARS-CoV-2 infection or an uninfected control (not recorded which). Sequences were obtained from whole blood. The rearrangement links TRBV29-1 to TRBJ2-3; possible D gene TRBD2, 6 bases. The CDR3 DNA follows: TGCAGCGTTGAAGCGCGGAGGGGAGAAGATACGCAGTATTTT. Translating it yields CSVEARRGEDTQYF.